This record covers a single TCR beta chain. This clone's antigen is unknown. No much larger clone exists at a distance of one base, and base qualities are not known. RNA was extracted using the RNeasy kit, and roughly 0.5 to 1 microgram was reverse transcribed with random hexamers. The immunoSEQ multiplex PCR assay, covering 54 Vbeta and 13 Jbeta segments, was used to amplify TCR beta CDR3 regions. PCR amplification bias was corrected using a synthetic template baseline for primer optimization and computational correction. Under the source paper's analysis protocol: Reads were annotated to V, D and J genes per IMGT and analyzed with immunoSEQ Analyzer, keeping only productive sequences. Clonality was calculated as one minus the Shannon entropy normalized by log2 of the number of productive unique sequences. For each patient and control, public and private clones were evaluated within the 100 most prevalent clones. Clones were defined as Susac-specific when absent from the healthy and MS cohorts, from over 950 published viral clones and from other ImmuneACCESS disease sequences. TCRdb reran the public reads through fastp at Q25 and MiXCR, keeping productive beta chains. All rows with the same CDR3 protein become a single entry with the most common DNA and genes. The V and J calls and clone size are TCRdb's, not the authors'. The sample profile shows about 140,000 distinct CDR3 sequences; around 95% of them were found once. Jointly, the top ten make up approximately 0.11% of the sample.

Peripheral blood CD8+ and CD4+ T cells from healthy donors, Susac syndrome patients and multiple sclerosis patients were profiled by high-throughput TCR beta sequencing. The multiple sclerosis controls were treatment-naive patients who had stable or active relapsing-remitting disease and met the revised McDonald criteria. Bulk CD8+ and CD4+ T cells were purified by magnetic negative isolation, whereas CD8+ TEMRA cells were enriched by FACS. Blood was collected in EDTA tubes and processed within 24 hours, with PBMCs isolated through density gradient centrifugation. PBMCs intended for TCR sequencing were cryopreserved in liquid nitrogen and thawed later in a water bath at 37 degrees C. The sorted or isolated CD4+, CD8+ and CD8+ TEMRA cells reached a purity of at least 90%. The sample belongs to a study of CD8 T cells in Susac syndrome (dated by TCRdb to between 2018 and 2021). Regarding the research as a whole: Whether CD8+ T cell activation and differentiation in Susac syndrome was antigen driven was tested using repertoire sequencing. Study-wide findings and limitations: The study acknowledged that relatively few individuals were included in the TCR sequencing and HLA analysis.

Its CDR3 holds 13 amino acids, cysteine through phenylalanine. Of all the DNA, just the CDR3 is kept, 39 bases in frame from base 1. Per the germline V gene (reference sequence), DFQATT is the CDR1 and SNEGSKA is the CDR2. Between the V and J ends, shortened by 8 bases and 0 bases respectively, the junction contains 11 bases. Sequenced: CD4+ T cells from PBMCs. This sequence was found in a human donor with multiple sclerosis. The chain employs TRBV20-1 and TRBJ2-1; no D gene call is confident. The CDR3 loop reads CSKTTSSYNEQFF. DNA sequence: TGCAGTAAGACAACGAGCTCCTACAATGAGCAGTTCTTC.